One sample yielded the 29 T cell receptor beta chains listed below, sequenced in a study of CD8 T cells in Susac syndrome. After extraction with the RNeasy kit, roughly 0.5 to 1 ug of the RNA was reverse transcribed using random hexamers. Each CDR3 protein gets one entry after TCRdb re-called the immunoSEQ multiplex PCR reads with MiXCR. The sample has 180,000 or so distinct CDR3 sequences; over 90% are singletons. Sample: CD4+ T cells from PBMCs. The receptors stem from a human donor with multiple sclerosis.

This clonotype appeared once. This chain connects TRBV27 to TRBJ2-7; a weak D match, TRBD1 (5 bases). Trimming removed 6 bases at V and 2 bases at J, with 14 bases between. The germline CDR1 and CDR2 sequences are MNHEY and SMNVEV (reference sequence). The CDR3 consists of 14 residues. CDR3: CASSRAYRPYEQYF. The CDR3 DNA sequence: TGTGCCAGCAGCCGAGCCTACAGGCCCTACGAGCAGTACTTC.

The chain couples TRBV14 to TRBJ2-5; TRBD2 aligns across 8 bases. The V segment lost 8 bases and the J segment 2 bases; nucleotides outside the gene matches: 1. The CDR3 has 12 residues. Germline values: CDR1 SGHDN, CDR2 FVKESK. The CDR3 loop reads CASQRGQETQYF. CDR3 DNA: TGTGCCAGCCAGCGGGGGCAAGAGACCCAGTACTTC.

The rearrangement links TRBV5-1 to TRBJ2-7; 14 nucleotides line up with TRBD2. The CDR3 contains 16 residues. Germline V gene lookup returns CDR1 SGHRS and CDR2 YFSETQ. J gave up 5 bases and V 7 bases, and 11 bases lay outside the gene matches. CDR3 in DNA: TGCGCCAGCGGACAACCGCCGGGACTAGCGGGAGACGAGCAGTACTTC. Its protein is CASGQPPGLAGDEQYF.

The gene calls are TRBV7-2 and TRBJ1-4; no firm D call. The CDR3 has 16 amino acids. CDR1 is SGHTA, CDR2 FQGNSA, per germline. V was trimmed by 3 bases and J by 4 bases, leaving 15 bases between them. CDR3 region: CASSFNGVLGNEKLFF. CDR3 sequence (DNA): TGTGCCAGCAGCTTTAACGGGGTTTTGGGTAATGAAAAACTGTTTTTT.

The chain recombines TRBV20-1 with TRBJ2-1; D might be TRBD1 or TRBD2, each matching 5 bases. Germline V CDR1 and CDR2: DFQATT, SNEGSKA (reference sequence). The CDR3 consists of 11 residues. V was clipped by 0 bases and J by 11 bases, with 8 bases between them. As DNA, the CDR3 is TGCAGTGCTAGAGATTGGGACCAGCAGTTCTTC. It translates to CSARDWDQQFF.

The V call is TRBV30, the J call TRBJ2-7, with D hard to call. With 2 bases removed from V and 4 bases from J, the gap between germline ends came to 12 bases. The CDR3 totals 13 residues. The germline V gene encodes CDR1 GTSNPN and CDR2 SVGIG (reference sequence). CDR3 nucleotides: TGTGCCTGGAGTACCATCGGCGGATACGAGCAGTACTTC. Encoded protein: CAWSTIGGYEQYF.

This clonotype is a singleton in its sample. The gene calls are TRBV6-1 and TRBJ2-5; 8 nucleotides agree with TRBD2. The CDR3 spans 16 residues. Trimming cost V 5 bases and J 5 bases; bases outside gene matches: 13. The V gene's germline CDR1 is MNHNS and CDR2 SASEGT. The CDR3 region has the DNA TGTGCCAGCAGTCAGTACACTAGCGGCCGGCGGGAGACCCAGTACTTC. This sequence encodes CASSQYTSGRRETQYF.

This rearrangement joins TRBV12-3 or TRBV12-4 to TRBJ2-7, with 9 bases matching TRBD1. Unmatched junction bases numbered 20, after V lost 5 bases and J lost 0 bases. The CDR3 has 20 residues. In DNA, the CDR3 is TGTGCCAGCAGTCCGATGGGGCTCCCAACGGGACAGGGCACCTCCTACGAGCAGTACTTC. Its translation is CASSPMGLPTGQGTSYEQYF.

This chain uses TRBV19 with TRBJ2-1; no clear D. Germline CDR1 reads LNHDA; CDR2 reads SQIVND (reference sequence). Between the trimmed V and J ends, which lost 5 bases and 9 bases, there was a span of 8 bases. The CDR3 covers 11 residues. Written as DNA, the CDR3 is TGTGCCAGTAGTGCATCCTTTGAGCAGTTCTTC. This translates into CASSASFEQFF.

The CDR3 loop reads CASSFSTGEDNSPLHF. The CDR3, as DNA: TGTGCCAGCAGTTTTAGCACAGGAGAGGATAATTCACCCCTCCACTTT. The chain joins TRBV12-3 or TRBV12-4 to TRBJ1-6; a weak D match, TRBD1 (5 bases). The CDR3 sequence is 16 residues long. V was trimmed by 3 bases and J by 5 bases, leaving 14 bases between them.

The CDR3 sequence is CASSEQGRAGNQPQHF. The CDR3 coding sequence is TGTGCCAGCAGTGAACAGGGGAGAGCGGGCAATCAGCCCCAGCATTTT. This chain links TRBV2 with TRBJ1-5; maybe TRBD1 (6 bases). CDR3 size: 16 residues. The ends were cut back, 2 bases at V and 2 bases at J, with 13 bases in the middle. The germline V gene encodes CDR1 SNHLY and CDR2 FYNNEI.

V gene TRBV2 combines with J gene TRBJ1-5, with D unresolved. Trimming removed 3 bases from V and 4 bases from J, with 7 bases in between. This CDR3 is 13 amino acids long. Germline-derived CDR1 and CDR2 are SNHLY and FYNNEI. CDR3: CASSEEVNQPQHF. In DNA, the CDR3 is TGTGCCAGCAGTGAGGAGGTTAATCAGCCCCAGCATTTT.

Note on this clonotype: The junction shows a germline mismatch at one end, possibly a read error. V usage is TRBV29-1 and J usage is TRBJ2-1, with D hard to call. CDR3 length equals 15 residues. Germline V CDR1 and CDR2: SQVTM, ANQGSEA. CDR3 residues: CSVEVQGDLRNEQLF. The CDR3 region has the DNA TGCAGCGTTGAAGTACAAGGAGACCTTAGAAATGAGCAGCTCTTC.

The chain couples TRBV7-9 to TRBJ1-1; maybe TRBD1 (6 bases). This CDR3 is built from 14 residues. Trimming took 2 bases from V and 6 from J, leaving 13 bases between them. In germline, CDR1 is SEHNR, CDR2 FQNEAQ (reference sequence). CDR3 protein: CASSLLSRGAEAFF. The CDR3, as DNA: TGTGCCAGCAGCTTATTATCTAGGGGGGCTGAAGCTTTCTTT.

V and J are TRBV20-1 and TRBJ2-1; 13 bases map to TRBD2. The CDR3 spans 13 residues. V was pared by 5 bases and J by 6 bases, with 1 base of the junction left unmatched. Looked up from germline, CDR1 is DFQATT and CDR2 is SNEGSKA (reference sequence). The CDR3 loop is CSAGTSGINEQFF. CDR3 sequence (DNA): TGCAGTGCTGGGACTAGCGGGATCAATGAGCAGTTCTTC.

This clonotype turned up a few times. The chain uses TRBV18 and TRBJ2-1, with D perhaps matching TRBD1 (5 bases). The V end lost 2 bases, the J end lost 0 bases, and 8 bases lay between the germline ends. The CDR3 has 15 amino acids. Germline V lookup: CDR1 KGHSH, CDR2 LQKENI. CDR3 nucleotide sequence: TGTGCCAGCTCACCAGACAGAAGCTCCTACAATGAGCAGTTCTTC. It codes for CASSPDRSSYNEQFF.

This sequence joins TRBV24-1 and TRBJ2-5; 12 nucleotides match TRBD1. Germline V gene sequence: CDR1 KGHDR, CDR2 SFDVKD. This CDR3 is built from 16 residues. V lost 4 bases to trimming and J lost 6 bases; unmatched junction nucleotides: 8. CDR3 amino acids: CATSDPGTGGAQTQYF. In nucleotides, the CDR3 is TGTGCCACCAGTGACCCCGGGACAGGGGGCGCGCAGACCCAGTACTTC.

The CDR3 here is CASSVELAGHNEQFF. The CDR3 bases are TGTGCCAGCAGCGTAGAACTAGCGGGGCACAATGAGCAGTTCTTC. This chain links TRBV9 with TRBJ2-1; 10 bases align to TRBD2. Looked up from germline, CDR1 is SGDLS and CDR2 is YYNGEE. The CDR3 has 15 residues. With V trimmed by 0 bases and J by 5 bases, 2 bases remained unmatched.

The chain is built from TRBV20-1 and TRBJ2-5; 12 bases are shared with TRBD2. The CDR3 length is 15 residues. CDR1 and CDR2 (germline): DFQATT, SNEGSKA (reference sequence). The junction had 8 bases not matched to a gene; V was cut back by 6 bases and J by 3 bases. The CDR3 sequence is CSAPTSGGYEETQYF. The CDR3 DNA is TGCAGTGCCCCCACTAGCGGGGGGTACGAAGAGACCCAGTACTTC.

This chain connects TRBV7-7 to TRBJ2-7; 7 bases fit TRBD2. The germline V gene has CDR1 SSHAT and CDR2 FNYEAQ (reference sequence). This CDR3 has 14 residues. CDR3 DNA sequence: TGTGCTAGCTCAACCCGCGCGGGGGACTACGAGCAGTACTTC. This codes for CASSTRAGDYEQYF.

This clonotype was seen more than once but under ten times. This sequence joins TRBV3-1 and TRBJ1-1, with 8 positions matching TRBD1. Per germline, CDR1 LGHDT and CDR2 YNNKEL (reference sequence). The V and J ends lost 4 bases and 1 base, in that order; junction bases with no gene match: 2. The CDR3 totals 14 residues. The CDR3 bases are TGTGCCAGCAGCCGCGGACAGGGGAACACTGAAGCTTTCTTT. Translating it yields CASSRGQGNTEAFF.

This chain links TRBV6-5 with TRBJ1-5, with D perhaps matching TRBD1 (5 bases). Between the trimmed V and J ends, which lost 0 bases and 2 bases, there was a span of 8 bases. The CDR3 totals 15 residues. In germline, CDR1 is MNHEY, CDR2 SVGAGI. This CDR3 is CASSYSAQGNQPQHF. The CDR3 DNA reads TGTGCCAGCAGTTACTCCGCACAGGGCAATCAGCCCCAGCATTTT.

V usage is TRBV30 and J usage is TRBJ2-7; maybe TRBD1 (6 bases). The length of the CDR3 is 12 residues. The V gene's germline CDR1 is GTSNPN and CDR2 SVGIG (reference sequence). Trimming cost V 4 bases and J 2 bases, with 9 bases left between them. The CDR3 spells CAWNRAAYEQYF. CDR3 nucleotides: TGTGCCTGGAACAGGGCCGCCTACGAGCAGTACTTC.

This chain joins TRBV2 and TRBJ1-2; maybe TRBD1 (6 bases). CDR3 length: 12 residues. With 10 bases removed from V and 0 bases from J, the gap between germline ends came to 9 bases. The germline V gene encodes CDR1 SNHLY and CDR2 FYNNEI. The CDR3 DNA sequence: TGTGCCACCCACAGGGCTAACTATGGCTACACCTTC. Translating gives CATHRANYGYTF.

The V call is TRBV21-1, the J call TRBJ2-7. TRBV21-1 corresponds to a pseudogene. The CDR3 consists of 14 residues. The DNA of the CDR3 is TGTGCCAGCAGCGATAGACACGAGTGGAAAAGGCAGTACTTC. Translating it yields CASSDRHEWKRQYF.

The genes are TRBV15 and TRBJ2-4, with TRBD1 as a possible D gene (5 bases). The CDR3 covers 16 residues. The germline CDR1 and CDR2 sequences are LNHNV and YYDKDF (reference sequence). V was trimmed by 4 bases and J by 0 bases, leaving 13 bases between them. CDR3 amino acids: CATSKDDRLAKNIQYF. The CDR3 DNA reads as TGTGCCACCAGCAAGGACGACAGACTAGCCAAAAACATTCAGTACTTC.

The genes are TRBV20-1 and TRBJ1-5; 7 bases agree with TRBD1. The germline V gene encodes CDR1 DFQATT and CDR2 SNEGSKA (reference sequence). V was clipped by 0 bases and J by 5 bases; unmatched bases: 7. The CDR3 length is 15 residues. The CDR3 DNA reads as TGCAGTGCTAGAGATGAGTTGACAGGGCATCAGCCCCAGCATTTT. Amino acids: CSARDELTGHQPQHF.

The chain employs TRBV12-3 or TRBV12-4 and TRBJ2-1; perhaps TRBD1 as D (5 bases). The V end lost 7 bases, the J end lost 2 bases, and 18 bases lay between the germline ends. The CDR3 runs 16 residues. This CDR3 reads CASTLGARAPYNEQFF. The CDR3 DNA is TGTGCCAGCACTCTAGGGGCCAGGGCCCCCTACAATGAGCAGTTCTTC.

Here the CDR3 DNA reads TGTGCCAGCGGCTCACAGGGTTCGGGATCTTACGAGCAGTACTTC. Translation: CASGSQGSGSYEQYF. This chain links TRBV27 with TRBJ2-7, with a possible D match to TRBD1 (6 bases). V was clipped by 8 bases and J by 4 bases, with 21 bases between them. Germline V gene lookup returns CDR1 MNHEY and CDR2 SMNVEV (reference sequence). The CDR3 has 15 amino acids.